Following are 3 T cell receptor beta chains from one sample sequenced in a study of blood T cell repertoires in COVID-19. Data came from immunoSEQ multiplex PCR; TCRdb stores just in-frame clones and leaves some out. The sample holds some 70,000 clones, 85% to 90% seen once. Sequencing was carried out using peripheral blood. These receptors were taken from a man in his fifties with acute or convalescent COVID-19.

The chain recombines TRBV7-3 with TRBJ2-1; D may be TRBD2 (5 bases). This CDR3 is built from 15 residues. The germline CDR1 and CDR2 sequences are SGHTA and FQGTGA. The germline V and J ends were trimmed by 4 bases and 0 bases, with 10 bases remaining between them. The CDR3 sequence is CASSSDGVSYNEQFF. The CDR3, as DNA: TGTGCCAGCAGCTCAGACGGGGTCTCCTACAATGAGCAGTTCTTC.

The chain combines TRBV4-3 with TRBJ2-7; 16 positions agree with TRBD2. Per germline, CDR1 LGHNA and CDR2 YSLEER. The CDR3 contains 15 residues. The J segment lost 6 bases and the V segment lost 4 bases, leaving 3 bases of the junction unmatched. The CDR3 region is CASSLGLAGGLEQYF. CDR3 nucleotides: TGCGCCAGCAGCCTGGGACTAGCGGGAGGGCTCGAGCAGTACTTC.

This chain links TRBV18 with TRBJ1-1; no clear D gene. In germline, CDR1 is KGHSH, CDR2 LQKENI. Trimming took 3 bases from V and 0 from J, leaving 14 bases between them. CDR3 length: 16 residues. The CDR3 nucleotides read TGTGCCAGCTCACCTGATTTTTCGGGGATGAACACTGAAGCTTTCTTT. This gives the protein CASSPDFSGMNTEAFF.